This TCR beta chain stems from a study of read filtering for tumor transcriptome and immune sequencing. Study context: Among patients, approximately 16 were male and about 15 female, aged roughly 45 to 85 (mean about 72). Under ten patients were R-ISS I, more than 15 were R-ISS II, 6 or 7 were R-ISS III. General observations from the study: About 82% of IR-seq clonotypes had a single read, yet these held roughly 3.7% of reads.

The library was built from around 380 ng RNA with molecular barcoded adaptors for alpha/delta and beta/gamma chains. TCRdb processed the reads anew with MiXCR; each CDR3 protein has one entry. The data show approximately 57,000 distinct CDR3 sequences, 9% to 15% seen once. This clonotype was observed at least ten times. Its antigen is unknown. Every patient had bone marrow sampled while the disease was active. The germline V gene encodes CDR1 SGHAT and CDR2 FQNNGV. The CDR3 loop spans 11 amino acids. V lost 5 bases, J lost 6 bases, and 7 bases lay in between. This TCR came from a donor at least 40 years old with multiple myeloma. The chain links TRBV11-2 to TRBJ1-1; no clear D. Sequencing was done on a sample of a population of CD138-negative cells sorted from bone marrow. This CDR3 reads CASSIGPEAFF. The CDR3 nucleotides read TGTGCCAGCAGCATAGGCCCTGAAGCTTTCTTT.